This T cell receptor beta chain originates from a study of CD8+CD57+ T cells in acquired aplastic anemia. The wider study: Healthy donors averaged roughly 11 million reads for CD4+ cells.

Findings of the study overall: Patients and controls turned out to have 25 to 30 CD8+ CDR3 sequences in common.

This clonotype appeared many times. The target antigen is unknown. Per the germline V gene, CDR1 is LNHDA and CDR2 is SQIVND (reference sequence). The CDR3 totals 15 residues. Trimming at V came to 6 bases and at J to 4 bases, leaving 11 bases not matched to a gene. Profiling that covered TCR beta VDJ and CDR3 relied on genomic DNA as its template. TCRdb itself ran the reads through MiXCR, one entry per CDR3 protein. Counted here are 150,000 to 200,000 distinct CDR3 sequences, 45% to 50% occurring once; the ten biggest clones make up around 3%. J is TRBJ2-7 and V is TRBV19; 8 bases align to TRBD2. Material for sequencing was sorted CD4+, CD8+, or CD8+CD57+ T cells (not recorded which) from PBMCs. The receptor's source is a human donor in good health. Written as DNA, the CDR3 is TGTGCCAGTAGACGAGGACTAGCCTCGGCGTACGAGCAGTACTTC. The encoded protein is CASRRGLASAYEQYF.